The 3 T cell receptor beta chains in this list originate from one sample, sequenced in a study of blood T cell repertoires in COVID-19. Sequenced by immunoSEQ multiplex PCR; TCRdb stores in-frame clones only, minus some. Altogether approximately 160,000 clones are present, approximately 73% being singletons, with the ten largest covering 3.5% to 4.5%. The sequenced material came from peripheral blood. The receptors stem from a woman of 80 years or more with acute or convalescent COVID-19.

The rearrangement uses TRBV12-3 or TRBV12-4 and TRBJ2-5; D not resolved. Trimming pared 4 bases from V and 2 bases from J, leaving 5 bases between. There are 12 residues in the CDR3. DNA of the CDR3: TGTGCCAGCAGTTCAATTCAAGAGACCCAGTACTTC. It encodes CASSSIQETQYF.

The chain has TRBV7-9 and TRBJ1-4, with D perhaps TRBD1 (6 bases). Germline V lookup: CDR1 SEHNR, CDR2 FQNEAQ (reference sequence). This CDR3 comprises 17 residues. Trimming cost V 0 bases and J 3 bases, with 14 bases left between them. The CDR3 DNA reads as TGTGCCAGCAGCTTAGCGGGTATACGGACAGCTAATGAAAAACTGTTTTTT. Translation: CASSLAGIRTANEKLFF. The entire variable domain, with the rest obtained from reference TRBV7-9 and TRBJ1-4, is as follows: DTGVSQNPRHKITKRGQNVTFRCDPISEHNRLYWYRQTLGQGPEFLTYFQNEAQLEKSRLLSDRFSAERPKGSFSTLEIQRTEQGDSAMYLCASSLAGIRTANEKLFFGSGTQLSVL.

The chain carries TRBV6-5 and TRBJ2-3; D ambiguous. V was clipped by 5 bases and J by 0 bases, with 9 bases between them. The CDR3 has 14 amino acids. CDR1 and CDR2 from the germline V gene are MNHEY and SVGAGI. The CDR3 reads CASSRRVSTDTQYF. The CDR3 region has the DNA TGTGCCAGCAGTCGACGGGTTAGCACAGATACGCAGTATTTT.